The 25 T cell receptor beta chains below were found in one sample sequenced in a study of control samples from healthy donors and cancer patients. Produced via immunoSEQ multiplex PCR; TCRdb's table is partial and in-frame only. The data contain under 450,000 clones, approximately 92% of them singletons. Sequenced input: PBMCs. Every receptor here comes from a man aged 35 to 55 with head and neck cancer.

The V gene is TRBV5-6, the J gene TRBJ2-7; maybe TRBD2 (6 bases). Germline V lookup: CDR1 SGHDT, CDR2 YYEEEE. CDR3 length: 15 residues. V lost 4 bases to trimming and J lost 3 bases, with 17 bases between them. The CDR3 loop is CASSEKWRVNYEQYF. For the CDR3, the DNA is TGTGCCAGCAGCGAGAAGTGGAGGGTAAACTACGAGCAGTACTTC.

The chain employs TRBV7-2 and TRBJ2-1; 7 bases fit TRBD1. The germline CDR1 and CDR2 sequences are SGHTA and FQGNSA. Trimming removed 6 bases from V and 4 bases from J; junction bases left unmatched: 6. The CDR3 runs to 14 residues. In DNA form, the CDR3 reads TGTGCCAGCAGTGGACAGGTGGGGTACAATGAGCAGTTCTTC. Residues: CASSGQVGYNEQFF.

The chain employs TRBV9 and TRBJ1-3; D may be TRBD1 (6 bases). This CDR3 is built from 15 residues. Germline V gene data show CDR1 as SGDLS and CDR2 as YYNGEE. V lost 4 bases and J lost 2, with 13 bases in between. Here the CDR3 reads CASSPQGGAGNTIYF. The CDR3 DNA reads TGTGCCAGCAGCCCACAAGGGGGGGCTGGAAACACCATATATTTT. The whole variable domain, filled in from reference TRBV9 and TRBJ1-3, reads DSGVTQTPKHLITATGQRVTLRCSPRSGDLSVYWYQQSLDQGLQFLIQYYNGEERAKGNILERFSAQQFPDLHSELNLSSLELGDSALYFCASSPQGGAGNTIYFGEGSWLTVV.

The V gene is TRBV3-1 (or the pseudogene TRBV3-2), the J gene TRBJ2-7, with TRBD2 identical over 11 bases. The V gene end was trimmed by 4 bases and the J gene end by 0 bases; junction bases not matched to a gene: 5. The CDR3 contains 16 residues. Germline CDR1 and CDR2: LGHDT and YNNKEL (reference sequence). The CDR3 nucleotides are TGTGCCAGCAGCCGATTAGCGGGGGGGATCTCCTACGAGCAGTACTTC. Translation gives CASSRLAGGISYEQYF.

J is TRBJ1-1 and V is TRBV19, with D possibly TRBD1 on 6 matching bases. Germline V gene sequence: CDR1 LNHDA, CDR2 SQIVND (reference sequence). CDR3 length: 13 amino acids. Between the trimmed V and J ends, which lost 7 bases and 4 bases, there was a span of 13 bases. The CDR3 reads CASTLDRITEAFF. In DNA form, the CDR3 reads TGTGCCAGTACCCTTGACAGGATCACTGAAGCTTTCTTT.

Only one count was recorded for this clone. The chain recombines TRBV3-1 (or the pseudogene TRBV3-2) with TRBJ2-7, with D possibly being TRBD2 (6 bases). Germline CDR1 and CDR2: LGHDT and YNNKEL (reference sequence). V gave up 3 bases and J gave up 0 bases, with 18 bases separating them. This CDR3 has 17 amino acids. The CDR3 here is CASSQLSGLAISYEQYF. In DNA, the CDR3 is TGTGCCAGCAGCCAGCTATCGGGACTCGCAATCTCCTACGAGCAGTACTTC.

This chain joins TRBV7-2 and TRBJ2-1, with D perhaps TRBD1 or TRBD2 (7 bases each). This CDR3 has 16 residues. Germline V gives CDR1 SGHTA, CDR2 FQGNSA. V lost 4 bases to trimming and J lost 3 bases, with 16 bases between them. The DNA of the CDR3 is TGTGCCAGCAGCTCGCAGCAGGGGGGGTTCTACAATGAGCAGTTCTTC. It translates to CASSSQQGGFYNEQFF.

This chain joins TRBV28 and TRBJ1-2, with D perhaps matching TRBD1 (6 bases). This CDR3 has 14 residues. CDR1 is MDHEN and CDR2 is SYDVKM in the germline V gene. V gave up 7 bases and J gave up 4 bases, with 16 bases separating them. The CDR3 region has the DNA TGTGCCAGCACAGTGGAGGGGGATCCCTATGGCTACACCTTC. Amino acid sequence: CASTVEGDPYGYTF.

The chain uses TRBV21-1 and TRBJ1-2; the table names TRBD1, a call not compared with the DNA. TRBV21-1 is noted as a pseudogene. The CDR3 length is 17 residues. CDR3 region: CASSINGTDFSNYGYTF. The CDR3 nucleotides read TGTGCCAGCAGCATTAACGGGACAGACTTCTCTAACTATGGCTACACCTTC.

The chain carries TRBV4-1 and TRBJ2-7, with D unclear. Germline V gene data show CDR1 as MGHRA and CDR2 as YSYEKL. Deletions cut 0 bases from V and 12 bases from J, with 9 bases between. The CDR3 has 11 amino acids. CDR3 residues: CASSQDSVRYF. CDR3 DNA sequence: TGCGCCAGCAGCCAAGACTCCGTACGGTACTTC.

The chain carries TRBV18 and TRBJ2-5; D not certain. The CDR3 spans 16 residues. Germline assignment: CDR1 KGHSH and CDR2 LQKENI. Trimming shortened V by 1 base and J by 2 bases, and 14 bases separated the two germline ends. The CDR3 bases are TGTGCCAGCTCACCACGACAAGGACGGATTCAAGAGACCCAGTACTTC. Encoded protein: CASSPRQGRIQETQYF.

This clone was seen a single time. This chain connects TRBV19 to TRBJ2-7, with 9 bases lining up with TRBD2. The ends lost 9 bases at V and 3 bases at J; junction bases unmatched: 3. Germline V gene sequence: CDR1 LNHDA, CDR2 SQIVND (reference sequence). The CDR3 is 12 amino acids. CDR3 in DNA: TGTGCCAGCGCGGGGGGGGACTACGAGCAGTACTTC. It translates to CASAGGDYEQYF.

V usage is TRBV11-3 and J usage is TRBJ2-7, with a possible D match to TRBD2 (5 bases). Trimming shortened V by 0 bases and J by 6 bases, and 9 bases separated the two germline ends. Germline V CDR1 and CDR2: SGHNT, YENEEA. This CDR3 contains 13 residues. CDR3 residues: CASSLDRGREQYF. The CDR3 DNA sequence: TGTGCCAGCAGCTTAGATCGAGGGCGCGAGCAGTACTTC.

The sample holds one count of this clone. V is TRBV10-1 and J is TRBJ1-6, with D perhaps TRBD1 (5 bases). This CDR3 is 13 amino acids long. V was cut by 5 bases and J by 7 bases, with 9 bases left in between. Germline V gene sequence: CDR1 WNHNN, CDR2 SYGVQD (reference sequence). Here the CDR3 DNA reads TGCGCCAGCAGTACAGGACCCAATTCACCCCTCCACTTT. Residues: CASSTGPNSPLHF.

The chain employs TRBV24-1 and TRBJ2-2; D is possibly TRBD1 (5 bases). V lost 9 bases to trimming and J lost 5 bases, with 18 bases between them. This CDR3 comprises 15 residues. CDR1 and CDR2 from the germline V gene are KGHDR and SFDVKD. The CDR3 here is CATGWGRVRTGELFF. The CDR3 DNA is TGTGCCACCGGGTGGGGCAGGGTGCGAACCGGGGAGCTGTTTTTT.

This clone was counted between two and nine times. The chain links TRBV7-2 to TRBJ1-1, with D maybe TRBD1 (5 bases). Trimming removed 2 bases at V and 1 base at J, with 11 bases between. Germline V gene lookup returns CDR1 SGHTA and CDR2 FQGNSA. This CDR3 contains 15 residues. CDR3 nucleotide sequence: TGTGCCAGCAGCTTACTGGGGACGGCGAACACTGAAGCTTTCTTT. Residues: CASSLLGTANTEAFF.

V usage is TRBV27 and J usage is TRBJ1-5, with D maybe TRBD1 (5 bases). This CDR3 is built from 14 residues. Deletions cut 2 bases from V and 3 bases from J, with 8 bases between. Germline-derived CDR1 and CDR2 are MNHEY and SMNVEV (reference sequence). The CDR3 is CASSLRGTNQPQHF. CDR3 DNA: TGTGCCAGCAGTTTAAGGGGCACCAATCAGCCCCAGCATTTT.

The chain employs TRBV5-1 and TRBJ1-6, with a tentative D call TRBD1 (6 bases). Germline CDR1 SGHRS, CDR2 YFSETQ. V was trimmed by 4 bases and J by 7 bases, leaving 18 bases between them. CDR3 length: 16 residues. CDR3 sequence: CASSPQGPTRNSPLHF. As DNA, the CDR3 is TGCGCCAGCAGCCCACAGGGACCTACGCGGAATTCACCCCTCCACTTT.

The CDR3 protein is CAISESDRGGGGYTF. For the CDR3, the DNA is TGTGCCATCAGTGAGTCGGACAGGGGAGGAGGTGGCTACACCTTC. The rearrangement links TRBV10-3 to TRBJ1-2; 9 positions match TRBD1. Germline V gene data show CDR1 as ENHRY and CDR2 as SYGVKD. The CDR3 is 15 residues long. The ends lost 0 bases at V and 7 bases at J; junction bases unmatched: 6.

CDR3 DNA: TGTGCCAGCAGCTCGAGGGTGGCAGCTTTGAGGGATGAGCAGTTCTTC. Protein: CASSSRVAALRDEQFF. The rearrangement joins TRBV11-3 to TRBJ2-1, with a possible D match to TRBD2 (5 bases). The germline V gene encodes CDR1 SGHNT and CDR2 YENEEA. The V gene lost 4 bases and the J gene lost 8 bases, with 21 bases spanning the gap. The CDR3 length is 16 residues.

This clone has more than one count but fewer than ten. This chain connects TRBV5-1 to TRBJ2-6; 9 nucleotides match TRBD1. This CDR3 region has 17 residues. The germline V gene encodes CDR1 SGHRS and CDR2 YFSETQ. The ends lost 4 bases at V and 2 bases at J; junction bases unmatched: 7. The CDR3 is CASSPRQGGTGANVLTF. CDR3 coding DNA: TGCGCCAGCAGCCCCCGACAGGGGGGAACTGGGGCCAACGTCCTGACTTTC.

Notes on this clone: This same CDR3 is encoded by further DNA sequences in the sample. The chain links TRBV10-3 to TRBJ2-7; TRBD1 might be the D (5 bases). The CDR3 consists of 11 residues. Germline values: CDR1 ENHRY, CDR2 SYGVKD. The V end lost 8 bases, the J end lost 3 bases, and 8 bases lay between the germline ends. CDR3 region: CAISRDYEQYF. CDR3 bases: TGTGCCATCTCCAGGGACTACGAGCAGTACTTC.

The count of this clone is one. The rearrangement joins TRBV29-1 to TRBJ2-1, with 11 bases identical to TRBD2. V lost 5 bases, J lost 3 bases, and 3 bases stayed unmatched. CDR1 is SQVTM and CDR2 is ANQGSEA in the germline V gene. The CDR3 extends over 14 amino acids. In DNA, the CDR3 is TGCAGCGTTCGGGGACTAGCGGACTACAATGAGCAGTTCTTC. It translates to CSVRGLADYNEQFF.

The chain uses TRBV2 and TRBJ1-2, with a tentative D call TRBD1 (5 bases). The germline V gene has CDR1 SNHLY and CDR2 FYNNEI. V lost 11 bases and J 4 bases, leaving 14 bases between the germline ends. This CDR3 contains 12 residues. The CDR3 region has the DNA TGTGCCCGCCGAGACAGTTTCTATGGCTACACCTTC. This encodes CARRDSFYGYTF.

The chain carries TRBV27 and TRBJ2-2; D possibly corresponds to TRBD2 (5 bases). Germline CDR1 MNHEY, CDR2 SMNVEV (reference sequence). V shed 3 bases and J shed 6 bases, with 11 bases lying between them. This CDR3 has 14 residues. Here the CDR3 reads CASSFLSGAGELFF. In nucleotides, the CDR3 is TGTGCCAGCAGTTTCTTGAGCGGCGCCGGGGAGCTGTTTTTT.